A single sample is the source of the 20 T cell receptor beta chains below, sequenced in a study of T cell repertoires in cytomegalovirus infection. No antigens are known for them. Using its own MiXCR run on the reads, TCRdb lists one record per CDR3 protein. The sample shows about 920,000 distinct CDR3 sequences, less than 40% of them seen only once. This specimen was cultured CD8+ T cells from PBMCs, taken from culture after CMV antigen stimulation. The origin of the receptors is a human donor in good health (CMV status not recorded). Some clones in this sample may be carry-over from other donors' samples.

The chain recombines TRBV27 with TRBJ1-1, with D uncertain. The length of the CDR3 is 13 residues. The V end was cut by 6 bases, the J end by 2 bases, with 10 bases between. Per germline, CDR1 MNHEY and CDR2 SMNVEV (reference sequence). CDR3: CASRFLKNTEAFF. The DNA for the CDR3 is TGTGCCAGCAGGTTCCTGAAAAACACTGAAGCTTTCTTT.

The chain recombines TRBV4-1 with TRBJ2-7, with D perhaps TRBD1 or TRBD2 (5 bases each). In germline, CDR1 is MGHRA, CDR2 YSYEKL. This CDR3 region has 15 residues. The V end lost 0 bases, the J end lost 5 bases, and 14 bases lay between the germline ends. The chain's CDR3 is CASSQEGASRDEQYF. CDR3 DNA sequence: TGCGCCAGCAGCCAAGAGGGAGCATCCAGGGACGAGCAGTACTTC.

This clonotype was found a few times. The chain recombines TRBV4-1 with TRBJ2-7, with D possibly TRBD2 on 5 matching bases. Germline V gives CDR1 MGHRA, CDR2 YSYEKL. The V end lost 1 base, the J end lost 7 bases, and 17 bases lay between the germline ends. The CDR3 length is 15 residues. CDR3 in amino acids: CASSQVTGVPGEQYF. The CDR3 region has the DNA TGCGCCAGCAGCCAAGTAACCGGGGTCCCGGGGGAGCAGTACTTC.

The V gene is TRBV6-5, the J gene TRBJ1-3, with unresolved D. With 6 bases removed from V and 4 bases from J, the gap between germline ends came to 10 bases. CDR3 size: 13 residues. Germline V gene data show CDR1 as MNHEY and CDR2 as SVGAGI. This chain's CDR3 is CASRGFRGNTIYF. As DNA, the CDR3 is TGTGCCAGCAGGGGATTTAGAGGAAACACCATATATTTT.

The rearrangement uses TRBV27 and TRBJ1-2; TRBD1 aligns across 10 bases. With 6 bases clipped from V and 0 bases from J, the junction kept 4 bases outside the gene matches. CDR1 and CDR2 (germline): MNHEY, SMNVEV (reference sequence). The CDR3 runs to 15 residues. CDR3 nucleotides: TGTGCCAGCAGACTTGGACAGGGGGCTAACTATGGCTACACCTTC. Translation gives CASRLGQGANYGYTF.

The J gene is TRBJ1-2, the V gene TRBV5-5, with D possibly TRBD1 on 5 matching bases. V gave up 4 bases and J gave up 4 bases, with 17 bases separating them. This CDR3 is built from 15 residues. Germline V gene data show CDR1 as SGHKS and CDR2 as YYEKEE (reference sequence). Here the CDR3 reads CASSETWQGSYGYTF. The DNA of the CDR3 is TGTGCCAGCAGCGAGACCTGGCAGGGTTCCTATGGCTACACCTTC.

This clonotype showed up just a few times. J is TRBJ2-3 and V is TRBV15; D gene unclear. The CDR3 loop spans 13 amino acids. Germline CDR1 and CDR2: LNHNV and YYDKDF (reference sequence). Trimming cost V 5 bases and J 1 base, with 7 bases left between them. CDR3 sequence: CATSRRGTDTQYF. The CDR3 DNA reads TGTGCCACCAGCCGCCGAGGCACAGATACGCAGTATTTT.

This clonotype was counted many times. The V and J genes are TRBV6-1 and TRBJ2-7; weak D call: TRBD1 (5 bases). V was cut by 3 bases and J by 4 bases, with 19 bases left in between. This CDR3 comprises 16 residues. Germline loops: CDR1 MNHNS, CDR2 SASEGT. CDR3 nucleotides: TGTGCCAGCAGTGACTACCAGGGCTTTCGAAGGTACGAGCAGTACGTC. It yields the protein CASSDYQGFRRYEQYV.

This clonotype was counted ten times or more. This chain joins TRBV7-2 and TRBJ2-7, with TRBD1 as a possible D gene (6 bases). V gave up 1 base and J gave up 4 bases, with 14 bases separating them. The CDR3 consists of 15 residues. CDR1 and CDR2 from the germline V gene are SGHTA and FQGNSA. CDR3 in DNA: TGTGCCAGCAGCTTAGGGTACGACAGGAGTTACGAGCAGTACGTC. Translating gives CASSLGYDRSYEQYV.

This chain joins TRBV20-1 and TRBJ2-7, with 8 nucleotides matching TRBD1. V lost 2 bases to trimming and J lost 4 bases; unmatched junction nucleotides: 4. CDR3 length: 13 residues. Germline V gives CDR1 DFQATT, CDR2 SNEGSKA (reference sequence). CDR3 amino acids: CSARQTGEYEQYF. The CDR3 bases are TGCAGTGCTAGACAGACAGGGGAGTACGAGCAGTACTTC.

In DNA form, the CDR3 reads TGCGCCAGCAGCCAAGAATCAACTAGGGCGGATACGCAGTATTTT. It is translated as CASSQESTRADTQYF. The chain couples TRBV4-1 to TRBJ2-3, with D possibly being TRBD2 (5 bases). V lost 0 bases to trimming and J lost 6 bases, with 13 bases between them. CDR1 and CDR2 (germline): MGHRA, YSYEKL. The CDR3 is 15 amino acids.

The DNA for the CDR3 is TGTGCCAGCAGCTTAGGTGACAGTTCTGGCTACACCTTC. The encoded protein is CASSLGDSSGYTF. The rearrangement joins TRBV7-6 to TRBJ1-2; D possibly corresponds to TRBD1 (5 bases). The germline gives CDR1 SGHVS, CDR2 FNYEAQ. This CDR3 spans 13 amino acids. Between the trimmed V and J ends, which lost 1 base and 7 bases, there was a span of 10 bases.

This clonotype was seen only a few times. The CDR3: CATEGAQDNEQFF. The CDR3 DNA reads as TGTGCCACCGAGGGGGCCCAGGACAATGAGCAGTTCTTC. The chain uses TRBV12-3 or TRBV12-4 and TRBJ2-1, with TRBD1 matching 7 bases. The CDR3 length is 13 residues. Losses at the gene ends were 10 bases for V and 5 bases for J; bases not matched to a gene: 8.

This clonotype was recorded many times. This sequence joins TRBV12-3 or TRBV12-4 and TRBJ2-5; no definite D call. The CDR3 is 13 residues long. V lost 6 bases, J lost 5 bases, and 13 bases lay in between. The CDR3 protein is CASSSLAGETQYF. In DNA form, the CDR3 reads TGTGCCAGCAGCTCACTGGCTGGGGAGACCCAGTACTTC.

The V and J genes are TRBV2 and TRBJ1-1; 7 nucleotides agree with TRBD1. CDR1 is SNHLY, CDR2 FYNNEI, per germline. The length of the CDR3 is 15 residues. The V segment lost 5 bases and the J segment 0 bases; nucleotides outside the gene matches: 6. The CDR3 DNA reads as TGTGCCAGCAGTTTAGGACAGGCTATGAACACTGAAGCTTTCTTT. Protein product: CASSLGQAMNTEAFF.

The chain recombines TRBV7-9 with TRBJ2-7; D unresolved. CDR1 SEHNR and CDR2 FQNEAQ come from the germline V gene (reference sequence). V gave up 1 base and J gave up 2 bases, with 9 bases separating them. The CDR3 is 14 amino acids. CDR3 nucleotides: TGTGCCAGCAGCTTAGAGTTGCTGCCCTACGAGCAGTACGTC. As protein: CASSLELLPYEQYV.

The chain joins TRBV2 to TRBJ1-5, with no clear D. The germline CDR1 and CDR2 sequences are SNHLY and FYNNEI. V dropped 5 bases and J dropped 4 bases, with 9 bases sitting between them. This CDR3 is built from 13 residues. The CDR3 here is CASSPSANQPQHF. CDR3 nucleotides: TGTGCCAGCAGTCCATCAGCTAATCAGCCCCAGCATTTT.

This clonotype was detected only a few times. V is TRBV15 and J is TRBJ1-5, with D unclear. The V gene's germline CDR1 is LNHNV and CDR2 YYDKDF (reference sequence). The CDR3 is 15 amino acids. V was clipped by 0 bases and J by 4 bases, with 10 bases between them. CDR3 DNA: TGTGCCACCAGCAGAGATCGCAGTTTTAATCAGCCCCAGCATTTT. Translated: CATSRDRSFNQPQHF.

Concerning this clonotype: Compared with germline, one end of the junction differs, possibly owing to a read error. The genes are TRBV4-1 and TRBJ2-3; the match to TRBD1 covers 9 bases. The CDR3 runs 15 residues. Germline V gives CDR1 MGHRA, CDR2 YSYEKL. CDR3: CASSPWDRVTDTQYF. DNA for the CDR3: TGTGCCAGCAGCCCTTGGGACAGGGTTACAGATACGCAGTATTTT.

V gene TRBV7-9 combines with J gene TRBJ2-2, with unresolved D. V shed 7 bases and J shed 2 bases, with 8 bases lying between them. Per the germline V gene, CDR1 is SEHNR and CDR2 is FQNEAQ (reference sequence). CDR3 length: 13 residues. The CDR3 is CASNLLNTGELFF. The CDR3 nucleotides are TGTGCCAGCAACCTTCTTAACACCGGGGAGCTGTTTTTT. Full variable domain (rest looked up from reference TRBV7-9 and TRBJ2-2): DTGVSQNPRHKITKRGQNVTFRCDPISEHNRLYWYRQTLGQGPEFLTYFQNEAQLEKSRLLSDRFSAERPKGSFSTLEIQRTEQGDSAMYLCASNLLNTGELFFGEGSRLTVL.